These 9 T cell receptor beta chains were all obtained from the same sample, sequenced in a study of blood T cells in healthy people across ages. PCR was performed a second time for about 7 to 11 cycles using a sample-barcoded 5' primer and a J-beta primer mix. TCRdb called the 5' RACE reads again in MiXCR, with one record for every CDR3 protein. The repertoire has about 830,000 distinct CDR3 sequences, over 45% of them found once; the top ten carry roughly 20%. Material for sequencing was blood. Receptors were obtained from a man aged 30 to 45 in good health.

The V call is TRBV29-1, the J call TRBJ2-3; D possibly corresponds to TRBD1 (6 bases). The ends were cut back, 2 bases at V and 5 bases at J, with 14 bases in the middle. Germline lookup yields CDR1 SQVTM and CDR2 ANQGSEA. The CDR3 length is 14 residues. CDR3 DNA: TGCAGCGTTGAAATCGGACAAGGGGGAGATACGCAGTATTTT. Translating it yields CSVEIGQGGDTQYF.

A word on this clonotype: One junction end disagrees with the germline gene, perhaps due to a read error. The chain recombines TRBV15 with TRBJ1-6; the D is unclear. CDR1 LNHNV and CDR2 YYDKDF come from the germline V gene (reference sequence). The CDR3 length is 13 residues. The CDR3 DNA follows: TGTGCCACCAGCAGAGATTATAATCCACCCCTCCACTTT. It is translated as CATSRDYNPPLHF.

The chain joins TRBV29-1 to TRBJ2-1; 9 nucleotides agree with TRBD2. CDR1 SQVTM and CDR2 ANQGSEA come from the germline V gene. With V trimmed by 8 bases and J by 13 bases, 15 bases remained unmatched. The CDR3 runs 13 residues. The CDR3 nucleotides read TGCAGCTCGCGGGAGGGGGGGCAAGAGACCCAGTTCTTC. This encodes CSSREGGQETQFF.

The CDR3 nucleotides read TGTGCCAGCAGCACCGGGACTAGGACGGGCTCGAACATTCAGTACTTC. This sequence encodes CASSTGTRTGSNIQYF. The rearrangement uses TRBV7-9 and TRBJ2-4; 8 bases agree with TRBD2. The CDR3 has 16 amino acids. Germline CDR1 is SEHNR and CDR2 is FQNEAQ (reference sequence). After removal of 5 bases from V and 7 bases from J, the junction contained 13 bases not matched to a gene.

The genes are TRBV20-1 and TRBJ2-7, with 7 bases aligning to TRBD2. Germline assignment: CDR1 DFQATT and CDR2 SNEGSKA (reference sequence). V shed 3 bases, J shed 3 bases, and the junction held 5 bases outside the gene matches. There are 13 residues in the CDR3. CDR3 residues: CSASGASGYEQYF. CDR3 DNA: TGCAGTGCTAGTGGGGCTAGCGGCTACGAGCAGTACTTC.

The CDR3 sequence is CASRDRANTGELFF. The CDR3 DNA reads TGTGCCAGCCGGGACAGGGCCAACACCGGGGAGCTGTTTTTT. The chain is built from TRBV9 and TRBJ2-2, with 9 bases fitting TRBD1. V gave up 7 bases and J gave up 2 bases; unmatched junction bases: 3. The CDR3 sequence is 14 residues long. Germline V gives CDR1 SGDLS, CDR2 YYNGEE.

In its sample, this clonotype was seen a few times. This sequence joins TRBV7-2 and TRBJ2-7; possible D gene TRBD1, 6 bases. This CDR3 has 15 amino acids. The germline gives CDR1 SGHTA, CDR2 FQGNSA. The V end lost 3 bases, the J end lost 0 bases, and 12 bases lay between the germline ends. Here the CDR3 reads CASSLSQGSSYEQYF. The CDR3 DNA is TGTGCCAGCAGCTTGTCGCAGGGGAGCTCCTACGAGCAGTACTTC.

V is TRBV6-5 and J is TRBJ2-3; D possibly uses TRBD1 or TRBD2 (6 bases each). Trimming took off 6 bases at V and 0 bases at J, with 10 bases between the two ends. Germline CDR1 MNHEY, CDR2 SVGAGI. CDR3 size: 14 residues. The CDR3 is CASRGGGSTDTQYF. The CDR3 DNA is TGTGCCAGCAGGGGGGGCGGGAGCACAGATACGCAGTATTTT.

The rearrangement links TRBV5-6 to TRBJ1-1; D is ambiguous. CDR1 and CDR2 (germline): SGHDT, YYEEEE. The germline V and J ends were trimmed by 4 bases and 8 bases, with 12 bases remaining between them. The CDR3 loop spans 12 amino acids. The chain's CDR3 is CASSGGGFEAFF. The CDR3 DNA reads as TGTGCCAGCAGCGGCGGAGGATTCGAAGCTTTCTTT.